This is a list of T cell receptor beta chains from one sample in a study of human T cells and chemical hapten exposure. Each CDR3 protein is one row after TCRdb ran MiXCR on the RACE reads. This sample has about 89,000 distinct CDR3 sequences, with roughly a tenth found just once. The sequenced sample was whole blood, obtained in connection with sensitization to the hapten diphenylcyclopropenone (DPC). These TCRs come from a woman aged 55-70 years with alopecia areata. Some clones in this sample may be carry-over from other donors' samples. Each CDR3 is given with its conserved first and last residue. D genes are given only for firm matches. Expanded clones are given a class, and other clones once, few, many or no size at all.

v_call,clone_size,j_call,d_call,cdr3_nt,cdr3_aa
TRBV6-1,many,TRBJ1-2,.,TGTGCCAGCAGAGAACACATCGACAGGCTCTATGGCTACACCTTC,CASREHIDRLYGYTF
TRBV30,.,TRBJ1-1,.,TGTGCCTGGAGTGTACAGGTGAACACTGAAGCTTTCTTT,CAWSVQVNTEAFF
TRBV19,few,TRBJ2-2,.,TGTGCCAGTAGTATAGGCCGGTTCACCGGGGAGCTGTTTTTT,CASSIGRFTGELFF
TRBV7-6,many,TRBJ2-7,.,TGTGCCAGCAGCTTAGCGCCCGGGGACGAGCAGTACTTC,CASSLAPGDEQYF
TRBV19,many,TRBJ2-6,.,TGTGCCAGTAGTATTGTGTTAGGATCTGGGGCCAACGTCCTGACTTTC,CASSIVLGSGANVLTF
TRBV4-3,.,TRBJ1-2,.,TGCGCCAGCAGCCAAGAATTCGGACAGCCCTATGGCTACACCTTC,CASSQEFGQPYGYTF
TRBV19,few,TRBJ2-7,TRBD1,TGTGCCAGTAGTCCGGACAGGGCCTACGAGCAGTACTTC,CASSPDRAYEQYF
TRBV7-3,many,TRBJ1-2,.,TGTGCCAGCAGCTTAACCGGTGCTAACTATGGCTACACCTTC,CASSLTGANYGYTF
TRBV11-2,.,TRBJ2-7,TRBD1,TGTGCCAGCAGCTTTGTCAGGACAGGGTACGAGCAGTACTTC,CASSFVRTGYEQYF
TRBV11-3,many,TRBJ2-3,TRBD2,TGTGCCAGCAGCAGCGGGGACCACAGACCAGATACGCAGTATTTT,CASSSGDHRPDTQYF
TRBV24-1,few,TRBJ2-1,.,TGTGCCACCAGTGACCGCCCGGACGGTGAGCAGTTCTTC,CATSDRPDGEQFF
TRBV7-9,many,TRBJ2-6,.,TGTGCCAGCAGCTTGCGCTGGAAGTCTGGGGCCAACGTCCTGACTTTC,CASSLRWKSGANVLTF
TRBV9,.,TRBJ2-5,.,TGTGCCAGCAGCGAACAGGGACTGAGGGAGTCCCAGTACTTC,CASSEQGLRESQYF
TRBV9,.,TRBJ2-1,.,TGTGCCAGCAGCGAGACGACAGTTCCGTCCTCCTACAATGAGCAGTTCTTC,CASSETTVPSSYNEQFF
TRBV27,many,TRBJ1-2,.,TGTGCCAGCAGTCCCCGGAAAGACTCGAGCTATGGCTACACCTTC,CASSPRKDSSYGYTF
TRBV7-2,many,TRBJ1-5,.,TGTGCCAGCAGCTTAGAAAGGGGTCGCGATCAGCCCCAGCATTTT,CASSLERGRDQPQHF
TRBV5-4,few,TRBJ1-1,TRBD1,TGTGCCAGCAGCCACGACAGGGTAAATTCTGAAGCTTTCTTT,CASSHDRVNSEAFF
TRBV7-2,few,TRBJ2-1,.,TGTGCCAGCAGCCCTATGCAGGGTGCTGAGCAGTTCTTC,CASSPMQGAEQFF
TRBV12-3/TRBV12-4,many,TRBJ1-4,.,TGTGCCAGCAGTTTGCAACAGATTAATGAAAAACTGTTTTTT,CASSLQQINEKLFF
TRBV28,once,TRBJ2-3,.,TGTGCCAGCAGAGCACAGGGAACAGATACGCAGTATTTT,CASRAQGTDTQYF
TRBV12-3/TRBV12-4,.,TRBJ1-1,.,TGTGCCAGCAGTTTACGTGTATTTCGGCAGCGGAGCGACACTGAAGCTTTCTTT,CASSLRVFRQRSDTEAFF
TRBV2,.,TRBJ2-1,.,TGTGCCAGCAGCCCCATAGGTGGTGGTGGTACATATGAGCAGTTCTTC,CASSPIGGGGTYEQFF
TRBV15,few,TRBJ1-5,.,TGTGCCACCAGGGGCTTGGGAAGCAATCAGCCCCAGCATTTT,CATRGLGSNQPQHF
TRBV15,.,TRBJ1-2,.,TGTGCCACCAGCAGAGATACGGGAGGCTACACCTTC,CATSRDTGGYTF
TRBV5-1,many,TRBJ1-1,.,TGCGCCAGCGCCCCCTTGTCGGGACCCCGGACAACGAACACTGAAGCTTTCTTT,CASAPLSGPRTTNTEAFF
TRBV20-1,.,TRBJ1-3,.,TGCAGTGCCGGCCGGTCTGGAAACACCATATATTTT,CSAGRSGNTIYF
TRBV18,few,TRBJ2-3,.,TGTGCCAGCTCACCACCGAACCCAGATACGCAGTATTTT,CASSPPNPDTQYF
TRBV24-1,many,TRBJ2-2,.,TGTGCCACCAGTGAGCAAGACAGTTTTAACACCGGGGAGCTGTTTTTT,CATSEQDSFNTGELFF
TRBV4-1,many,TRBJ2-2,TRBD2,TGCGCCAGCAGCGGCCCTAGCGGGGGCTTCACCGGGGAGCTGTTTTTT,CASSGPSGGFTGELFF
TRBV6-2/TRBV6-3,.,TRBJ2-5,TRBD1,TGTGCCACCAGGGACAGCATACAAGAGACCCAGTACTTC,CATRDSIQETQYF
TRBV6-1,few,TRBJ2-3,TRBD2,TGTGCCAGCTCTAGCGGGGGGGCCCTAGATACGCAGTATTTT,CASSSGGALDTQYF
TRBV11-3,few,TRBJ2-3,TRBD2,TGTGCCAGCAGCTCCACCGGGACTAGAGGGGATACGCAGTATTTT,CASSSTGTRGDTQYF
TRBV5-1,.,TRBJ2-5,.,TGCGCCAGCAGCTTGAATCCCGGAGGAGCCTCGGAGACCCAGTACTTC,CASSLNPGGASETQYF
TRBV5-1,few,TRBJ1-2,.,TGCGCCAGCAGCTTGGTTTCGCAGGGCGGCGGAGGCTACACCTTC,CASSLVSQGGGGYTF
TRBV7-6,few,TRBJ1-1,.,TGTGCCAGCAGCAAGACGACAGCGAACACTGAAGCTTTCTTT,CASSKTTANTEAFF
TRBV2,many,TRBJ2-7,.,TGTGCCAGCAGTGAAGTAGATGGGGGTGAGCAGTACTTC,CASSEVDGGEQYF
TRBV7-9,.,TRBJ2-7,.,TGTGCCAGCAGCTTAGTCCCCATCTCCTACGAGCAGTACTTC,CASSLVPISYEQYF
TRBV4-1,.,TRBJ1-5,.,TGCGCCAGCAGCTACCGGGACCTTAAACCGGGGCAGCCCCAGCATTTT,CASSYRDLKPGQPQHF
TRBV2,.,TRBJ1-4,.,TGTGCCAGCAGTGACGAAGCAAATGAAAAACTGTTTTTT,CASSDEANEKLFF
TRBV27,many,TRBJ1-1,.,TGTGCCAGCAGTTTTAAAGGGGGCACTGAAGCTTTCTTT,CASSFKGGTEAFF
TRBV25-1,many,TRBJ1-1,TRBD1,TGTGCCAGCAGTGAATTAGACAGGGGGTACACTGAAGCTTTCTTT,CASSELDRGYTEAFF
TRBV20-1,many,TRBJ1-5,.,TGCAGTGCTGGATCACATGCCGGTCAGCCCCAGCATTTT,CSAGSHAGQPQHF
TRBV3-1,.,TRBJ1-1,TRBD1,TGTGCCAGCAGCCCCCTTAGGTATCAGACAGGGTTTGGCACTGAAGCTTTCTTT,CASSPLRYQTGFGTEAFF
TRBV6-5,.,TRBJ2-7,TRBD1,TGTGCCAGCACTCCGGGACAGGGATATTACGAGCAGTACTTC,CASTPGQGYYEQYF
TRBV24-1,.,TRBJ2-1,TRBD2,TGTGCCACCAGTGATCCTAAGCGGGGGCAGTTCTTC,CATSDPKRGQFF
TRBV6-4,few,TRBJ1-1,.,TGTGCCAGCAGAAGAGAGGACAGACTGAACACTGAAGCTTTCTTT,CASRREDRLNTEAFF
TRBV2,once,TRBJ2-5,.,TGTGCCAGCAAAAAGTCCGGGGAGACCCAGTACTTC,CASKKSGETQYF
TRBV20-1,many,TRBJ2-3,TRBD2,TGCAGTGCTAGAGTTCTACGGACTAGCGGGGGGTCCGCAGATACGCAGTATTTT,CSARVLRTSGGSADTQYF
TRBV27,.,TRBJ2-2,.,TGTGCCAGCAGTCCCTCATGGGGGGCAGTCGGGGAGCTGTTTTTT,CASSPSWGAVGELFF
TRBV5-1,.,TRBJ2-7,.,TGCGCCAGCAGCCTAGACAGGCGCCACTACGAGCAGTACTTC,CASSLDRRHYEQYF
TRBV12-3/TRBV12-4,many,TRBJ2-5,TRBD1,TGTGCCAGCAGTTTCGGGACAGGGCCGCAAGAGACCCAGTACTTC,CASSFGTGPQETQYF
TRBV27,many,TRBJ1-2,.,TGTGCCAGCAGGCCCTCAGGGGCCGATGGCTACACCTTC,CASRPSGADGYTF
TRBV12-3/TRBV12-4,.,TRBJ1-2,TRBD1,TGTGCCAGCACCTGGGCAGGGGGCGGTGGCTACACCTTC,CASTWAGGGGYTF
TRBV12-3/TRBV12-4,few,TRBJ2-5,TRBD2,TGTGCCAGCAGTGAGGGGACTAGCGGGGGTTGGATGGCCCAGTACTTC,CASSEGTSGGWMAQYF